These 21 T cell receptor beta chains came from one sample sequenced in a study of breast tumors, draining lymph nodes, adjacent tissues. Via MiXCR, TCRdb re-called the multiplex PCR reads, giving one row per CDR3 protein. The table includes 15,000 to 16,000 distinct CDR3 sequences, around 50% detected once. Sequencing was carried out using tumor-adjacent breast tissue. Source of these receptors: a female donor with breast cancer. Some clones in this sample may be carry-over from other donors' samples.

The rearrangement links TRBV6-5 to TRBJ1-6; TRBD1 might be the D (6 bases). The CDR3 sequence is 17 residues long. CDR1 MNHEY and CDR2 SVGAGI come from the germline V gene. The germline V and J ends were trimmed by 5 bases and 10 bases, with 24 bases remaining between them. The CDR3 nucleotides are TGTGCCAGCAGTGTCCCGGGACAAACTAACCCGGGGTCACCCCTCCACTTT. This codes for CASSVPGQTNPGSPLHF.

V usage is TRBV9 and J usage is TRBJ1-2; 7 bases are a match to TRBD1. J lost 8 bases, V lost 3 bases, and 10 bases had no gene match. In germline, CDR1 is SGDLS, CDR2 YYNGEE. The CDR3 extends over 14 amino acids. The CDR3 sequence is CASSASTGLGGYTF. The CDR3 DNA reads TGTGCCAGCAGCGCCTCGACAGGGTTGGGCGGCTACACCTTC.

There are a few counts of this clonotype. The chain employs TRBV11-3 and TRBJ2-1; D not certain. The CDR3 has 11 residues. V lost 5 bases and J 10 bases, leaving 9 bases between the germline ends. Per germline, CDR1 SGHNT and CDR2 YENEEA. Written as DNA, the CDR3 is TGTGCCAGCAGCCCAGACGAAGAGCAGTTCTTC. Translation gives CASSPDEEQFF. Full variable domain (outside the CDR3, taken from reference TRBV11-3 and TRBJ2-1): EAGVVQSPRYKIIEKKQPVAFWCNPISGHNTLYWYLQNLGQGPELLIRYENEEAVDDSQLPKDRFSAERLKGVDSTLKIQPAELGDSAVYLCASSPDEEQFFGPGTRLTVL.

Concerning this clonotype itself: Sequence at one end of the junction differs from germline and may be a read error. The rearrangement joins TRBV5-4 to TRBJ2-7; unclear D gene. CDR3 length: 15 amino acids. CDR1 is SGHNT and CDR2 is YYREEE in the germline V gene (reference sequence). The CDR3 region is CASSLESTPSCEQYF. CDR3 DNA: TGTGCCAGCAGCTTGGAGTCAACCCCCTCCTGCGAGCAGTACTTC.

The table lists this clonotype with many counts. The rearrangement links TRBV6-1 to TRBJ2-5; tentatively, D is TRBD2 (5 bases). V lost 7 bases and J 2 bases, leaving 11 bases between the germline ends. The CDR3 has 13 residues. Per germline, CDR1 MNHNS and CDR2 SASEGT. CDR3 protein: CASTPGGQETQYF. The CDR3, as DNA: TGTGCCAGCACCCCAGGCGGGCAAGAGACCCAGTACTTC.

This clonotype was seen repeatedly, ten times or more. The chain combines TRBV18 with TRBJ2-7, with 12 bases fitting TRBD2. With 5 bases clipped from V and 7 bases from J, the junction kept 6 bases outside the gene matches. Germline values: CDR1 KGHSH, CDR2 LQKENI. CDR3 length: 14 residues. CDR3: CASSETSGSFEQYF. For the CDR3, the DNA is TGTGCCAGCTCAGAGACTAGCGGGAGTTTTGAGCAGTACTTC. Complete variable domain (other parts from reference TRBV18 and TRBJ2-7): NAGVMQNPRHLVRRRGQEARLRCSPMKGHSHVYWYRQLPEEGLKFMVYLQKENIIDESGMPKERFSAEFPKEGPSILRIQQVVRGDSAAYFCASSETSGSFEQYFGPGTRLTVT.

This clonotype occurred many times. The genes are TRBV7-9 and TRBJ2-1; D is perhaps TRBD2 (6 bases). The CDR3 runs 14 residues. With 3 bases removed from V and 3 bases from J, the gap between germline ends came to 9 bases. The germline CDR1 and CDR2 sequences are SEHNR and FQNEAQ (reference sequence). The CDR3 DNA sequence: TGTGCCAGCAGCTTGGGCGGGGACTACAATGAGCAGTTCTTC. Its translation: CASSLGGDYNEQFF.

The chain carries TRBV6-4 and TRBJ2-3; unclear D gene. Germline assignment: CDR1 MRHNA and CDR2 SNTAGT. CDR3 length: 14 residues. Trimming took off 2 bases at V and 2 bases at J, with 8 bases between the two ends. This CDR3 is CASSDRVDTDTQYF. Here the CDR3 DNA reads TGTGCCAGCAGTGACAGGGTGGACACAGATACGCAGTATTTT.

J is TRBJ2-1 and V is TRBV14; no firm D call. V was clipped by 2 bases and J by 3 bases, with 8 bases between them. CDR1 SGHDN and CDR2 FVKESK come from the germline V gene. This CDR3 comprises 14 residues. This CDR3 is CASSQLGDYNEQFF. In DNA, the CDR3 is TGTGCCAGCAGCCAACTTGGTGACTACAATGAGCAGTTCTTC.

There are many counts of this clonotype. The chain uses TRBV6-5 and TRBJ1-2; 8 bases match TRBD1. V gave up 4 bases and J gave up 2 bases; unmatched junction bases: 9. Germline values: CDR1 MNHEY, CDR2 SVGAGI. The CDR3 contains 16 residues. CDR3 residues: CASSSVQGAPNYGYTF. The CDR3 DNA reads as TGTGCCAGCAGTTCCGTTCAGGGGGCGCCGAACTATGGCTACACCTTC.

CDR3 sequence: CASSVPEIRYLDGYTF. In DNA, the CDR3 is TGTGCCAGCAGTGTCCCCGAGATTCGGTATCTTGATGGCTACACCTTC. The chain couples TRBV6-1 to TRBJ1-2; D remains ambiguous. This CDR3 comprises 16 residues. Trimming removed 4 bases at V and 6 bases at J, with 21 bases between. Per the germline V gene, CDR1 is MNHNS and CDR2 is SASEGT.

This clonotype was found many times. The gene calls are TRBV30 and TRBJ2-1, with unresolved D. The ends were cut back, 1 base at V and 0 bases at J, with 10 bases in the middle. Germline V gene sequence: CDR1 GTSNPN, CDR2 SVGIG (reference sequence). The CDR3 covers 15 residues. The CDR3 DNA follows: TGTGCCTGGAGTGAACATTGGGCCTCCTACAATGAGCAGTTCTTC. It codes for CAWSEHWASYNEQFF.

This chain connects TRBV25-1 to TRBJ2-2; D might be TRBD1 or TRBD2, each matching 6 bases. Germline loops: CDR1 MGHDK, CDR2 SYGVNS. The CDR3 length is 17 residues. V was trimmed by 1 base and J by 0 bases, leaving 12 bases between them. The CDR3 loop is CASSESKGGTNTGELFF. In DNA form, the CDR3 reads TGTGCCAGCAGTGAATCAAAAGGGGGGACGAACACCGGGGAGCTGTTTTTT.

This clonotype was recorded only once. This rearrangement joins TRBV20-1 to TRBJ2-5; possibly TRBD1 for D (5 bases). Germline V gives CDR1 DFQATT, CDR2 SNEGSKA (reference sequence). This CDR3 region has 13 residues. V was shortened by 7 bases and J by 1 base, with 13 bases between the two germline ends. The CDR3 region is CSGSKDIQETQYF. The CDR3 bases are TGCAGTGGTAGCAAGGACATCCAAGAGACCCAGTACTTC.

This clonotype has ten or more counts. This chain links TRBV5-5 with TRBJ1-6; weak D call: TRBD1 (5 bases). Trimming shortened V by 2 bases and J by 9 bases, and 9 bases separated the two germline ends. CDR3 length: 13 residues. The germline V gene has CDR1 SGHKS and CDR2 YYEKEE (reference sequence). DNA for the CDR3: TGTGCCAGCAGCTTACAGGACACTTCACCCCTCCACTTT. The encoded protein is CASSLQDTSPLHF.

A note on this clonotype: One base away lies a much larger clone, so this may be a sequencing read error. It is likely a read error, because the conserved phenylalanine at the end of the CDR3 is missing. The chain recombines TRBV7-8 with TRBJ1-1; the D is unclear. CDR1 and CDR2 from the germline V gene are SGHVS and FQNEAQ. The ends were cut back, 1 base at V and 5 bases at J, with 14 bases in the middle. The length of the CDR3 is 15 residues. CDR3 residues: CASSLGVGRETEAFL. In DNA form, the CDR3 reads TGTGCCAGCAGCTTAGGGGTAGGGAGGGAGACTGAAGCTTTCCTT.

There are many counts of this clonotype. This may be a read error: a much more frequent sequence differs by one nucleotide. The chain's CDR3 is CASSVRQAAKNIQYF. The CDR3 coding sequence is TGTGCCAGCAGCGTACGACAGGCAGCCAAAAACATTCAGTACTTC. This chain links TRBV5-6 with TRBJ2-4; tentatively, D is TRBD1 (6 bases). The germline V gene encodes CDR1 SGHDT and CDR2 YYEEEE. CDR3 length: 15 residues. V gave up 4 bases and J gave up 0 bases, with 11 bases separating them.

This clonotype was counted between two and nine times. The rearrangement joins TRBV6-1 to TRBJ1-1, with TRBD1 matching over 12 bases. Germline V gene data show CDR1 as MNHNS and CDR2 as SASEGT. The V segment lost 8 bases and the J segment 4 bases; nucleotides outside the gene matches: 5. The CDR3 sequence is 14 residues long. The CDR3 DNA follows: TGTGCCAGCGCCCGGGACAGGGGGCCCACTGAAGCTTTCTTT. This gives the protein CASARDRGPTEAFF.

This clonotype was seen once. The V and J genes are TRBV5-6 and TRBJ2-7; D not certain. Germline V gene lookup returns CDR1 SGHDT and CDR2 YYEEEE. The CDR3 sequence is 14 residues long. With 0 bases removed from V and 2 bases from J, the gap between germline ends came to 9 bases. DNA for the CDR3: TGTGCCAGCAGCTTGGGGCAGGCGCCCTACGAGCAGTACTTC. It specifies CASSLGQAPYEQYF.

This clonotype was counted many times. It may be a read error: a sequence one base away is much more abundant. The CDR3, as DNA: TGTGCCAGTGCGCTAACGGCTAGCGATCCAGATACGCAGTATTTT. Its translation: CASALTASDPDTQYF. The rearrangement links TRBV6-4 to TRBJ2-3, with a possible D match to TRBD2 (6 bases). CDR1 and CDR2 from the germline V gene are MRHNA and SNTAGT. Trimming removed 9 bases from V and 4 bases from J, with 20 bases in between. The CDR3 runs to 15 residues.

About this clonotype: At one end the junction does not follow the germline gene, possibly because of a read error. The chain employs TRBV9 and TRBJ2-1; the D is unclear. This CDR3 spans 14 amino acids. The germline CDR1 and CDR2 sequences are SGDLS and YYNGEE. The CDR3 loop reads CASSGARTINEEFF. The CDR3 DNA follows: TGTGCCAGCAGCGGTGCGAGAACAATTAATGAGGAGTTCTTC.